Listed below are T cell receptor beta chains from one sample, sequenced in a study of T cell responses to AZD1222 COVID-19 vaccine. TCRdb keeps only in-frame clones here, not all; method: immunoSEQ multiplex PCR. This sample has 100,000 to 150,000 clones; 70% to 90% occur once, and the top ten carry over 9.5%. The sample consisted of peripheral blood, taken on day 0 of AZD1222 vaccination. These receptors were obtained from an adult in good health. The CDR3 runs from the conserved cysteine through the conserved F or W.

TRBJ1-3,TRBV5-1,CASSLSDGPSGNTIYF
TRBJ1-1,TRBV10-3,CAIQGGMNTEAFF
TRBJ2-7,TRBV4-2,CASSQARLTPSYEQYF
TRBJ1-3,TRBV9,CASSVGTGGNWDTIYF
TRBJ1-3,TRBV4-2,CASSQMRESNSGNTIYF
TRBJ1-5,TRBV5-1,CASSLTGAGGNQPQHF
TRBJ1-2,TRBV6-1,CASSEGAQISGIANYGYTF
TRBJ2-5,TRBV18,CASSPGETQYF
TRBJ1-1,TRBV2,CASTGGAEAFF
TRBJ2-7,TRBV11-3,CASSSMTSGAEQYF
TRBJ2-5,TRBV9,CASSPRGGQETQYF
TRBJ2-5,TRBV20-1,CSAGTETQYF